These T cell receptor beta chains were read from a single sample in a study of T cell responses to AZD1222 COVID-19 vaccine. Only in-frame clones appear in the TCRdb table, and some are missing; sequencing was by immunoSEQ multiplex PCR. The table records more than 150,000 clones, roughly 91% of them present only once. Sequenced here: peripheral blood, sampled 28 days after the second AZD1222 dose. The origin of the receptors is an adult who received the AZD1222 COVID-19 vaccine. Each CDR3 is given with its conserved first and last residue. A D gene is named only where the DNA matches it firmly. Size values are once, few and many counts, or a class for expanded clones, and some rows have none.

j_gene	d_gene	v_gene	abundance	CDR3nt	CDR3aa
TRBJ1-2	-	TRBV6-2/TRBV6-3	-	TGTGCCAGCAGTTACGGGGGCAACTATGGCTACACCTTC	CASSYGGNYGYTF
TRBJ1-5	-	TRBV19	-	TGTGCCAGTAGTATAGATCTAGGCAGGGGCCCATCCCGGCCCCAGCATTTT	CASSIDLGRGPSRPQHF
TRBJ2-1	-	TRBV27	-	TGTGCCAGCAGTTTAACTAGATATGAGCAGTTCTTC	CASSLTRYEQFF
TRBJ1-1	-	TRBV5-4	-	TGTGCCAGCAGCTTGGGGGGGGCATTCACTGAAGCTTTCTTT	CASSLGGAFTEAFF
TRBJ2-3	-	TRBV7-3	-	TGTGCCAGCAGCTTAAACCAGGGGTCAGATACGCAGTATTTT	CASSLNQGSDTQYF
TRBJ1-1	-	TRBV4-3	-	TGCGCCAGCAGCCCCTCCCATCCAGGTTGGGGCACTGAAGCTTTCTTT	CASSPSHPGWGTEAFF
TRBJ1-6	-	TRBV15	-	TGTGCCACCAGCAGAGATGGGCCGTCAAACATTGGTTCACCCCTCCACTTT	CATSRDGPSNIGSPLHF
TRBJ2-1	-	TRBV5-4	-	TGTGCCAGCAGCTATTATAGCGGTGAGCAGTTCTTC	CASSYYSGEQFF
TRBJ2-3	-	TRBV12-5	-	TGTGCTAGTGGTTTGCAGCAGTCCACAGATACGCAGTATTTT	CASGLQQSTDTQYF
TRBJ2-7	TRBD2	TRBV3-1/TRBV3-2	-	TGTGCCAGCAGCCAAGCCTCTAGCGGGAGCGGAGGGTACGAGCAGTACTTC	CASSQASSGSGGYEQYF
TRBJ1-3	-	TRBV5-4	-	TGTGCCAGCAGCTTTGAACCTATCTCTGGAAACACCATATATTTT	CASSFEPISGNTIYF
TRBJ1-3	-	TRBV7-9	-	TGTGCCAGCAGCTACTACACGTATGGAAACACCATATATTTT	CASSYYTYGNTIYF
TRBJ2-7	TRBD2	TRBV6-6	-	TGTGCCAGCAGTTACTCAGGACTAGCGGGACACGAGCAGTACTTC	CASSYSGLAGHEQYF
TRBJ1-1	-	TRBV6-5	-	TGTGCCAGCAGCTTTGCGGGGGTTAAGGACACTGAAGCTTTCTTT	CASSFAGVKDTEAFF
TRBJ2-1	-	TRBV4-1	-	TGCGCCAGCAGCCAAGGTCCCACGGCTTACAATGAGCAGTTCTTC	CASSQGPTAYNEQFF
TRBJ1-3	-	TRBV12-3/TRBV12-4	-	TGTGCCAGCAGCCCCGGTTCAAACACCATATATTTT	CASSPGSNTIYF
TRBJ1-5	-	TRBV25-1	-	TGTGCCAGCAGTGAATCCAGGTGGAACCAGCCCCAGCATTTT	CASSESRWNQPQHF
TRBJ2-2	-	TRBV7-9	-	TGTGCCAGCAACCAAGGACGGGAGCTGTTTTTT	CASNQGRELFF
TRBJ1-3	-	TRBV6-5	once	TGTGCCAGCAGTGGAAACACCATATATTTT	CASSGNTIYF
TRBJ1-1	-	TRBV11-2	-	TGTGCCAGCAGCTCAGTACCGAACACTGAAGCTTTCTTT	CASSSVPNTEAFF
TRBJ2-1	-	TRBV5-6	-	TGTGCCAGCAGCTTGTTTGCGGCTAGCTGGAACAATGAGCAGTTCTTC	CASSLFAASWNNEQFF
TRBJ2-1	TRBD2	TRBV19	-	TGTGCCAGTAGTAGATTCAAGACTAGCGGGATTTATGAGCAGTTCTTC	CASSRFKTSGIYEQFF
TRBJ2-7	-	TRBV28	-	TGTGCCAGCAGTTTAATTGTTTACGAGCAGTACTTC	CASSLIVYEQYF
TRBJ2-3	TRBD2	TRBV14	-	TGTGCCAGCAGAGCGGGAGTTAGTGGAGGAGGGGCAGATACGCAGTATTTT	CASRAGVSGGGADTQYF
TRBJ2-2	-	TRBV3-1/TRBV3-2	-	TGTGCCAGCAGCCAAACCGGGGAGCTGTTTTTT	CASSQTGELFF
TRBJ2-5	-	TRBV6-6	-	TGTGCCAGCAGCCGGAGGGGAGAGACCCAGTACTTC	CASSRRGETQYF
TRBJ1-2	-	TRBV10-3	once	TGTGCCACTTTTTCGGGGGGGAGCGGGGGCTACACCTTC	CATFSGGSGGYTF
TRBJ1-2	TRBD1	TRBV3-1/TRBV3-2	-	TGTGCCAGCAGCCAAGTTACAGGGGGCTTCTATGGCTACACCTTC	CASSQVTGGFYGYTF
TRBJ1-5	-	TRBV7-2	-	TGTGCCAGCAGCTTAGGACGGGGACATCAGCCCCAGCATTTT	CASSLGRGHQPQHF
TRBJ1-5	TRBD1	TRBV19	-	TGTGCCACCCATGCCGGGACAGGACTGGGACAGCCCCAGCATTTT	CATHAGTGLGQPQHF
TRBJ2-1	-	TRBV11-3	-	TGTGCCAGCAGCTTATTACGGAACAATGAGCAGTTCTTC	CASSLLRNNEQFF
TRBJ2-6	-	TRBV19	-	TGTGCCAGTAGTTCACAGGGCCCTGGGGCCAACGTCCTGACTTTC	CASSSQGPGANVLTF
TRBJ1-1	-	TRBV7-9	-	TGTGCCAGCAGCCTGGACCTCCTGAACACTGAAGCTTTCTTT	CASSLDLLNTEAFF
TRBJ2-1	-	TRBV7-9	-	TGTGCCAGCAACCTCGCAGGGGGGCAGGAGCAGTTCTTC	CASNLAGGQEQFF
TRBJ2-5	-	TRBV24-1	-	TGTGCCACCAGTGATGAGACAGCAAAAGAGACCCAGTACTTC	CATSDETAKETQYF
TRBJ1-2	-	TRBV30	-	TGTGCCTGGAGTGTAACCCAACAGGCTTATGGCTACACCTTC	CAWSVTQQAYGYTF
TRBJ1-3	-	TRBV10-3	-	TGTGCCATCAGAAACAAGGACACCTACTCTGGAAACACCATATATTTT	CAIRNKDTYSGNTIYF
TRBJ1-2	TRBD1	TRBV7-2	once	TGTGCCAGCAGCTGGACCGGGACAGATAACTATGGCTACACCTTC	CASSWTGTDNYGYTF
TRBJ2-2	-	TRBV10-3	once	TGTGCCATCAAGAGGGGGTTCACGGCGAACACCGGGGAGCTGTTTTTT	CAIKRGFTANTGELFF
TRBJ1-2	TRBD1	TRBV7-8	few	TGTGCCAGCAGCTTCCGACAGGGGACTGGCTACACCTTC	CASSFRQGTGYTF
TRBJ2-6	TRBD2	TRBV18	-	TGTGCCAGCTCACCATCTAGCGGATACTCTGGGGCCAACGTCCTGACTTTC	CASSPSSGYSGANVLTF
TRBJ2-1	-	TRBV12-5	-	TGTGCTAGTGGACGGGGGCCCAATGAGCAGTTCTTC	CASGRGPNEQFF
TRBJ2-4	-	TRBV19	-	TGTGCCAGTAGTATAACCCCCCGGCAGGGACTCAAAAACATTCAGTACTTC	CASSITPRQGLKNIQYF